This T cell receptor (beta chain) was identified in a study of blood T cells in healthy people across ages. Regarding the study as a whole: PBMCs that were unsorted prevented a conclusive naive versus antigen-experienced comparison.

There are many counts of this clonotype. Its target is not known. V was shortened by 3 bases and J by 5 bases, with 17 bases between the two germline ends. This CDR3 spans 16 amino acids. A second PCR of roughly 6 to 12 cycles used a sample-barcoded 5' primer and a J-beta primer mix. All samples yielded 2.5 million or more CDR3-containing paired-end reads. TCRdb itself ran the 5' RACE reads through MiXCR, one entry per CDR3 protein. Of approximately 810,000 distinct CDR3 sequences listed, under 40% were seen once; the top ten hold 10% to 15%. V and J are TRBV12-3 or TRBV12-4 and TRBJ1-5; D may be TRBD1 (5 bases). This receptor was identified in a man aged 18 to 29 in good health. The sequenced sample was blood. The CDR3 DNA sequence: TGTGCCAGCAGTTTCAGGCAGGGCGTCCGGGATCAGCCCCAGCATTTT. Residues: CASSFRQGVRDQPQHF.